These T cell receptor beta chains were read from a single sample in a study of T cells in Graves' hyperthyroidism and ophthalmopathy. Using its own MiXCR run on the multiplex PCR reads, TCRdb lists one record per CDR3 protein. The sample comprises 250,000 to 350,000 distinct CDR3 sequences, approximately 20% of which are singletons, and approximately 60% rests with the top ten. The source material was blood. These receptors were obtained from a man aged 25 to 40 with Graves' ophthalmopathy. Both conserved end residues are part of each CDR3. D genes are given only for firm matches. The size field is filled for only some rows; it gives once, few, many or a size class.

V	D	J	size	DNA	CDR3
TRBV10-1	NA	TRBJ2-1	few	TGCGCCAGCAGTGATGGGGGGGGCAGAAACTACAATGAGCAGTTCTTC	CASSDGGGRNYNEQFF
TRBV2	NA	TRBJ1-1	many	TGTGCCAGCACCCGGCTGGTCATGAACACTGAAGCTTTCTTT	CASTRLVMNTEAFF
TRBV13	TRBD2	TRBJ2-7	many	TGTGCCAGCAGCGGAAGCCTAGCGGGTTACTCCTACGAGCAGTACTTC	CASSGSLAGYSYEQYF
TRBV20-1	NA	TRBJ2-7	NA	TGCAGTGCTAGTAAACGGAAGGGCTACGAGCAGTACTTC	CSASKRKGYEQYF
TRBV6-1	NA	TRBJ2-7	NA	TGTGCCAGCACGAGCGGTACAAGCTCCTACGAGCAGTACTTC	CASTSGTSSYEQYF
TRBV7-9	NA	TRBJ1-1	once	TGTGCCAGCAGCTTGGATCGGGGTGCTGGCACTGAAGCTTTCTTT	CASSLDRGAGTEAFF
TRBV27	TRBD1	TRBJ2-1	NA	TGTGCCAGCAGTTCGCCGGCGACCTGGGAGACAGGGAATGAGCAGTTCTTC	CASSSPATWETGNEQFF
TRBV10-2	NA	TRBJ2-3	NA	TGCGCCAGCAGTGAGTCGTTCATGGCGAAAACCACAGATACGCAGTATTTT	CASSESFMAKTTDTQYF
TRBV12-3/TRBV12-4	TRBD2	TRBJ2-1	NA	TGTGCCAGCAGTTTAGGGACTAGCGTAACCTACAATGAGCAGTTCTTC	CASSLGTSVTYNEQFF
TRBV7-3	NA	TRBJ1-5	NA	TGTGCCAGCAGCAAATCCAGGGGTCAGCCCCAGCATTTT	CASSKSRGQPQHF
TRBV5-4	NA	TRBJ1-2	NA	TGTGCCAGCAGCTTGGCATCCGGGGCCTTCTATGGCTACACCTTC	CASSLASGAFYGYTF
TRBV30	TRBD1	TRBJ1-2	many	TGTGCCTGGACAGGGGGCGCTTCGCGCCTGAGTGGCTACACCTTC	CAWTGGASRLSGYTF
TRBV5-1	NA	TRBJ2-1	few	TGCGCCAGCAGCTTTCGCGGAAGTGGTTACAATGAGCAGTTCTTC	CASSFRGSGYNEQFF
TRBV11-2	NA	TRBJ2-7	NA	TGTGCCAGCAGCTCCTTATACCGGGACAACTACGAGCAGTACTTC	CASSSLYRDNYEQYF
TRBV6-2/TRBV6-3	NA	TRBJ1-5	few	TGTGCCAGCAGAGATCATAGCAATCAGCCCCAGCATTTT	CASRDHSNQPQHF
TRBV28	NA	TRBJ1-3	few	TGTGCCAGCAGTTCTTGGGGGGGGTCGGGAAACACCATATATTTT	CASSSWGGSGNTIYF
TRBV30	NA	TRBJ1-3	few	TGTGCCTGGGCCTCGGCCCGACAGAGCTCTGGAAACACCATATATTTT	CAWASARQSSGNTIYF
TRBV11-2	NA	TRBJ2-1	many	TGTGCCAGCAGCTTAGTGTTGGGGATGACCTACAATGAGCAGTTCTTC	CASSLVLGMTYNEQFF
TRBV20-1	NA	TRBJ1-5	many	TGCAGTGCTAGAGATCTATCTTTCGGCGATCAGCCCCAGCATTTT	CSARDLSFGDQPQHF
TRBV2	NA	TRBJ2-3	many	TGTGCCAGCAGGCTAGCGCGCACAGATACGCAGTATTTT	CASRLARTDTQYF
TRBV2	NA	TRBJ2-7	few	TGTGCCAGCAGTGGCGCCGCCCGGGCCGTGGTTGTAGAGCAGTACTTC	CASSGAARAVVVEQYF
TRBV29-1	NA	TRBJ2-7	many	TGCAGCGTTGTGCTAGGGGCGGGAGAGCAGTACTTC	CSVVLGAGEQYF
TRBV12-3/TRBV12-4	NA	TRBJ2-3	many	TGTGCCAGCAGTTTAAAGGGGGGGTCAGATACGCAGTATTTT	CASSLKGGSDTQYF
TRBV27	NA	TRBJ2-2	once	TGTGCCAGCAGCCTGGATACTAGCTTCGGGGAGCTGTTTTTT	CASSLDTSFGELFF
TRBV5-1	NA	TRBJ2-1	few	TGCGCCAGCAGCCGGGGCCATAAAGTTCATGAGCAGTTCTTC	CASSRGHKVHEQFF
TRBV20-1	NA	TRBJ2-7	few	TGCAGTGCTGTCTACTCCGCCGGGCTCTACGAGCAGTACTTC	CSAVYSAGLYEQYF
TRBV12-3/TRBV12-4	NA	TRBJ2-7	many	TGTGCCAGCAGTGCCGGACACTCTTACGAGCAGTACTTC	CASSAGHSYEQYF
TRBV3-1	NA	TRBJ2-1	many	TGTGCCAGCAGCCAAGCCAACAATGAGCAGTTCTTC	CASSQANNEQFF
TRBV7-9	NA	TRBJ2-7	NA	TGTGCCAGCAGCTTAGGAGGTGGCGAGCAGTACTTC	CASSLGGGEQYF
TRBV12-3/TRBV12-4	TRBD1	TRBJ1-2	many	TGTGCCAGCCGCCCCGGGACAGGGAGGAATGGGTACTATGGCTACACCTTC	CASRPGTGRNGYYGYTF
TRBV5-1	NA	TRBJ2-7	many	TGCGCCAGCAGCTCACGAGGACAGCCAATTTACGAGCAGTACTTC	CASSSRGQPIYEQYF
TRBV6-1	NA	TRBJ1-5	few	TGTGCCAGCAGTAAACGGGGGAGCAATCAGCCCCAGCATTTT	CASSKRGSNQPQHF
TRBV3-1	NA	TRBJ1-1	many	TGTGCCAGCAGCCAAGTGGCAGGTTGGGGCACTGAAGCTTTCTTT	CASSQVAGWGTEAFF